The clone carrying this T cell receptor beta chain was counted only a few times. These data come from a study of CD8+ T cells in alopecia areata. Study-level information: Those treated were given oral tofacitinib at 5 to 10 mg twice daily.

cDNA prepared by RNA extraction and subsequent reverse transcription served as the template for sequencing. Assay: immunoSEQ multiplex PCR; the TCRdb copy retains only in-frame clones and omits some. Among roughly 250,000 clones listed, 60% were seen once. Treatment given: oral pan-JAK inhibitor, 5-10 mg twice daily. Trimming removed 4 bases from V and 14 bases from J, with 23 bases in between. The CDR3 totals 14 residues. The germline V gene has CDR1 MNHEY and CDR2 SVGAGI. The sample in question was CD4+ T cells sorted from blood, obtained around week 54, from a patient treated with tofacitinib. The gene calls are TRBV6-5 and TRBJ1-2, with a possible D match to TRBD1 (5 bases). The receptor was derived from a human donor with alopecia areata. CDR3 sequence reads: CASSSGGEGHTRTF. As DNA, the CDR3 is TGTGCCAGCAGTTCCGGGGGAGAGGGCCACACTAGAACCTTC.